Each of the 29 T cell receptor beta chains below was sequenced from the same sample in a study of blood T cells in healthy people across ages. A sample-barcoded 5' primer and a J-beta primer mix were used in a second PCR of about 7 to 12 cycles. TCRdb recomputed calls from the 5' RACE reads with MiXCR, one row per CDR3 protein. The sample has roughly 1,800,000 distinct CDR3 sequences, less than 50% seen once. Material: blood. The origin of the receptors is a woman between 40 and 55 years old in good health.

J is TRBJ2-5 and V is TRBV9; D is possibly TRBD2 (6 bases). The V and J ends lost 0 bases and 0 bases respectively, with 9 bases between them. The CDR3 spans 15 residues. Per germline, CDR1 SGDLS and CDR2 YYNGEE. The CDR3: CASSVGGDYQETQYF. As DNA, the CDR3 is TGTGCCAGCAGCGTAGGGGGGGACTACCAAGAGACCCAGTACTTC.

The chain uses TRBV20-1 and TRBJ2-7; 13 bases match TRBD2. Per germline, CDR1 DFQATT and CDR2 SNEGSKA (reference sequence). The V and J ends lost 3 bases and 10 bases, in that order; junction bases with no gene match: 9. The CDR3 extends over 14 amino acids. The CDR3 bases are TGCAGTGCTAGTCCGACTAGCGGGGGGTGGTCCCAGTACTTC. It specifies CSASPTSGGWSQYF.

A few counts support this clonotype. The CDR3 DNA reads TGTGCCAGCAGCAGCCCCCTACAGGGAACAAACTATGGCTACACCTTC. Its translation: CASSSPLQGTNYGYTF. The chain employs TRBV2 and TRBJ1-2; D might be TRBD1 (6 bases). This CDR3 is 16 amino acids long. Germline V gene data show CDR1 as SNHLY and CDR2 as FYNNEI. V lost 6 bases and J lost 2, with 19 bases in between.

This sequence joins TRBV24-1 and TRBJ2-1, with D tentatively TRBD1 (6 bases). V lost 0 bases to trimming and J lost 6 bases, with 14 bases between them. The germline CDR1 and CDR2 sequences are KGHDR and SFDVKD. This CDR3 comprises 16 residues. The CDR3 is CATSDLGRGFSNEQFF. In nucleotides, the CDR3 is TGTGCCACCAGTGATTTGGGCAGGGGCTTCAGCAATGAGCAGTTCTTC.

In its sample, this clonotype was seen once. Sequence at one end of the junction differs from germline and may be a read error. CDR3 sequence: CASSPGTSYERYF. The CDR3, as DNA: TGTGCCAGCAGCCCGGGGACCTCCTACGAGCGGTACTTC. The chain carries TRBV7-9 and TRBJ2-7, with D perhaps being TRBD1 or TRBD2 (5 bases each). This CDR3 region has 13 residues. The germline V gene encodes CDR1 SEHNR and CDR2 FQNEAQ (reference sequence). The whole variable domain, remainder taken from reference TRBV7-9 and TRBJ2-7, is DTGVSQNPRHKITKRGQNVTFRCDPISEHNRLYWYRQTLGQGPEFLTYFQNEAQLEKSRLLSDRFSAERPKGSFSTLEIQRTEQGDSAMYLCASSPGTSYERYFGPGTRLTVT.

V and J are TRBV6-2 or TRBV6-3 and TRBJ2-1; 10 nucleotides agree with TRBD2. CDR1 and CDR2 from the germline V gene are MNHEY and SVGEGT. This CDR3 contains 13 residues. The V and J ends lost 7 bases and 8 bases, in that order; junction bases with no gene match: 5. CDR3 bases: TGTGCCAGCAAAGCGGGGGGGCAGGATGAGCAGTTCTTC. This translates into CASKAGGQDEQFF.

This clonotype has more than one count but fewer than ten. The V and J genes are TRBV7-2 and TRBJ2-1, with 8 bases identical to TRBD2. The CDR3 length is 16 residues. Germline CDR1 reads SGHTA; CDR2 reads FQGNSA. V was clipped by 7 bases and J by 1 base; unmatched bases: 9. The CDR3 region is CASTVRGGQSYNEQFF. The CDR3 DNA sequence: TGTGCCAGCACCGTCCGGGGGGGCCAATCCTACAATGAGCAGTTCTTC.

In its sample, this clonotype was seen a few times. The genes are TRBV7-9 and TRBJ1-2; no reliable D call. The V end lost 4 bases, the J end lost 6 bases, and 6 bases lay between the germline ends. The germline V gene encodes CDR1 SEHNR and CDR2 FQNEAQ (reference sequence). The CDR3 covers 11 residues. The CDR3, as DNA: TGTGCCAGCAGCTCAAATAATGGCTACACCTTC. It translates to CASSSNNGYTF.

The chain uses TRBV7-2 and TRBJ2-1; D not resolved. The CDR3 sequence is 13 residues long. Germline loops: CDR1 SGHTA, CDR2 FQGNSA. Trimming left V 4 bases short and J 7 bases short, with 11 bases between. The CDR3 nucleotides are TGTGCCAGCAGCTCCCAAAGGGTAAATGAGCAGTTCTTC. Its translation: CASSSQRVNEQFF.

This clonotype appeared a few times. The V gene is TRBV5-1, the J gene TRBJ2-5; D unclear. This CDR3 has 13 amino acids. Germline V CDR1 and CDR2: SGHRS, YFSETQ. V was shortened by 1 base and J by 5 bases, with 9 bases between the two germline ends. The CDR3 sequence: CASSLKLVETQYF. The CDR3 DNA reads TGCGCCAGCAGCTTGAAACTGGTCGAGACCCAGTACTTC.

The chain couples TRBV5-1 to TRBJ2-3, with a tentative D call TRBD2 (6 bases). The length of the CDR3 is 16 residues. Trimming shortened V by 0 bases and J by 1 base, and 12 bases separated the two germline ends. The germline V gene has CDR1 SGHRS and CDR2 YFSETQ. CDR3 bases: TGCGCCAGCAGCTTGGCCGACGGGGGAGGCACAGATACGCAGTATTTT. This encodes CASSLADGGGTDTQYF.

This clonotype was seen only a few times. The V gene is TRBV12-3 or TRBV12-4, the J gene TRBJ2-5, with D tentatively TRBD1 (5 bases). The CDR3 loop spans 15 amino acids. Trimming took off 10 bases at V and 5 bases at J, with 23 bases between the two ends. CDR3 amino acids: CATTMGQGSVETQYF. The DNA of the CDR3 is TGTGCCACCACGATGGGGCAGGGTAGTGTGGAGACCCAGTACTTC.

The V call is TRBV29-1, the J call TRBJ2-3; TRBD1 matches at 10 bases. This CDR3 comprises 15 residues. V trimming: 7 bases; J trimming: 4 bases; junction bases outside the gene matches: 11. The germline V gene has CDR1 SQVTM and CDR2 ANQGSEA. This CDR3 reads CSARTGQGGADTQYF. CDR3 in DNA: TGCAGCGCCCGTACCGGACAGGGGGGCGCAGATACGCAGTATTTT.

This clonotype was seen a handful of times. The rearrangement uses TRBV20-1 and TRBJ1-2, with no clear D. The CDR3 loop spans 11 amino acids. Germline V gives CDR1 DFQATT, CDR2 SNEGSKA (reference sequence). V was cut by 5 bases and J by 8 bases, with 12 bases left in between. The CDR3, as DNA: TGCAGTGCTCCTCACCCGGGGGGCTACACCTTC. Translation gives CSAPHPGGYTF.

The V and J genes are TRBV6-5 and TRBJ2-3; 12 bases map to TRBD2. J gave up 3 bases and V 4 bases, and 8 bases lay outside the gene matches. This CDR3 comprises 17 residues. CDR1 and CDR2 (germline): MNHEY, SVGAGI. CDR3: CASSLLAGGPRTDTQYF. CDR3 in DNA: TGTGCCAGCAGTTTACTAGCGGGGGGCCCTAGGACAGATACGCAGTATTTT.

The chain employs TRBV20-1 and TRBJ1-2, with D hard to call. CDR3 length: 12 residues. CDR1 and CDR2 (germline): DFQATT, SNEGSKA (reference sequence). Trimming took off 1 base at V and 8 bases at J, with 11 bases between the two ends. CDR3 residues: CSARGGDWGYTF. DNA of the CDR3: TGCAGTGCTAGAGGCGGGGATTGGGGCTACACCTTC.

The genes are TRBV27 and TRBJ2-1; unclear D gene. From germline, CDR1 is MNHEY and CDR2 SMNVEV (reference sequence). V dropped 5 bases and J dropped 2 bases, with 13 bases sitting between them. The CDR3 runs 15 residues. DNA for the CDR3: TGTGCCAGCAGTCTCGTCTCCACCGCCTACAATGAGCAGTTCTTC. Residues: CASSLVSTAYNEQFF.

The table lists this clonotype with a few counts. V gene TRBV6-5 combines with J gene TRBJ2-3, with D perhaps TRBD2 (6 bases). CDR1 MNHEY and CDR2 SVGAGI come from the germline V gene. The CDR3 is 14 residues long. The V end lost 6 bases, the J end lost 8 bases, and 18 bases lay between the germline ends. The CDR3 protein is CASRRDSESITQYF. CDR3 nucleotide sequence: TGTGCCAGCAGACGGGACTCCGAGTCGATTACGCAGTATTTT.

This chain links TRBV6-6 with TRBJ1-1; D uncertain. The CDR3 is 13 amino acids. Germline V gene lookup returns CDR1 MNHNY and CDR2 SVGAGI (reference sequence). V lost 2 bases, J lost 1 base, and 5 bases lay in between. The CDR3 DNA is TGTGCCAGCAGTTACATAGAGAACACTGAAGCTTTCTTT. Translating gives CASSYIENTEAFF.

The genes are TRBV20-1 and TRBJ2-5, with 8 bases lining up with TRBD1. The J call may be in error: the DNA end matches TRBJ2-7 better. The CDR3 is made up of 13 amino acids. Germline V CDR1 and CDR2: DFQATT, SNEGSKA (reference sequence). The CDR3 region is CSAKDTGGYEQYF. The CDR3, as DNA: TGCAGTGCTAAGGACACAGGGGGGTACGAGCAGTACTTC.

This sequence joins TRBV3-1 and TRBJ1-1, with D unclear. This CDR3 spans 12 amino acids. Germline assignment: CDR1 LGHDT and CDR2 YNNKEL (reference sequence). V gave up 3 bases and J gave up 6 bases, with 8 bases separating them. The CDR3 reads CASSHVDPEAFF. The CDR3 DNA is TGTGCCAGCAGCCATGTGGACCCTGAAGCTTTCTTT.

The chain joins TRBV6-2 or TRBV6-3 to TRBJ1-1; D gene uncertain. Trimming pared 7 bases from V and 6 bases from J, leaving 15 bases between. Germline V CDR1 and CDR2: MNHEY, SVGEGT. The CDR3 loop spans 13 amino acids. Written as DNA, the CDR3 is TGTGCCAGCACCCCGGTCTGGGAGGCTGAAGCTTTCTTT. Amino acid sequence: CASTPVWEAEAFF.

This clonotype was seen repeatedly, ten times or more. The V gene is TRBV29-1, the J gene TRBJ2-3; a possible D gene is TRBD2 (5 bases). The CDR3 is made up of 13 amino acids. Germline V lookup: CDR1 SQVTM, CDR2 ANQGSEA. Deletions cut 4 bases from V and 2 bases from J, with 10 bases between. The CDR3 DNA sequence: TGCAGCGTTGGCGGGCCGCCCACAGATACGCAGTATTTT. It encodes CSVGGPPTDTQYF.

The CDR3 sequence is CATSAPDRPWNEQFF. The CDR3 bases are TGTGCCACTTCGGCCCCGGACAGGCCCTGGAATGAGCAGTTCTTC. The chain links TRBV6-1 to TRBJ2-1, with 7 bases lining up with TRBD1. The CDR3 has 15 residues. The germline gives CDR1 MNHNS, CDR2 SASEGT. The ends lost 10 bases at V and 7 bases at J; junction bases unmatched: 16.

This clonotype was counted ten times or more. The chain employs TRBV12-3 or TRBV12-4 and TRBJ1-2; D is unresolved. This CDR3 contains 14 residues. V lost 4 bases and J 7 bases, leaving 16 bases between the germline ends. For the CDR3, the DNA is TGTGCCAGCAGTTCCCCGGCAAAGTTTTTTGGCTACACCTTC. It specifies CASSSPAKFFGYTF.

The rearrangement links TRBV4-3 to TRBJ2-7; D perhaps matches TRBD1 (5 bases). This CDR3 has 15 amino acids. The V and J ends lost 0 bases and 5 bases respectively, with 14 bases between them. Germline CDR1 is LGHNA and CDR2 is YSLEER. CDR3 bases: TGCGCCAGCAGCCAAGATCTGTGGGGCGTAGACGAGCAGTACTTC. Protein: CASSQDLWGVDEQYF.

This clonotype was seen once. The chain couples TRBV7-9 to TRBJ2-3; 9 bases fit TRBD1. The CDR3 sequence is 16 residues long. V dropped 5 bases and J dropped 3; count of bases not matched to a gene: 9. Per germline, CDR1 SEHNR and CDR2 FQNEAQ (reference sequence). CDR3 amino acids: CASSPARGQGTDTQYF. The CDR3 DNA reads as TGTGCCAGCAGCCCGGCGAGGGGACAGGGAACAGATACGCAGTATTTT.

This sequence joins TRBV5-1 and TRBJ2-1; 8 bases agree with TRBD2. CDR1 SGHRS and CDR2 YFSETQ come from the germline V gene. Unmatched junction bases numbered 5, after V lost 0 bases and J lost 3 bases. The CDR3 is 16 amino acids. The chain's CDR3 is CASSLAVSGVYNEQFF. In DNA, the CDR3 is TGCGCCAGCAGCTTGGCGGTTAGCGGGGTCTACAATGAGCAGTTCTTC.

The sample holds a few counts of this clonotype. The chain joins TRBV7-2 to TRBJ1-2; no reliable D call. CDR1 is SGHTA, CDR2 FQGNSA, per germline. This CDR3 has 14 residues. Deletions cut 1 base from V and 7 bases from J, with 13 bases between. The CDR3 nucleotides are TGTGCCAGCAGCTTAGGGCAGCCGATGGCTGGCTACACCTTC. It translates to CASSLGQPMAGYTF.